This TCR beta chain was profiled in a study of blood T cell repertoires in COVID-19. Study at large: Acute and convalescent COVID-19 samples came from the United States, Italy and Spain. Sources were T cells, B-cell-depleted T cells, or PBMCs; the material itself was cDNA or gDNA.

V lost 4 bases and J lost 2; bases outside the gene matches: 3. The CDR3 extends over 15 amino acids. CDR1 and CDR2 (germline): ENHRY, SYGVKD. Authors' processing steps: Reference gene primers were amplified, and this amplification served to estimate nucleated cell counts. Generated by immunoSEQ multiplex PCR, the TCRdb table keeps only in-frame clones and is missing some. The V and J calls and the clone size are those of that table, but D and trimming were determined from the DNA. Among some 90,000 clones listed, about 80% were seen once. The clonotype was recovered from a woman aged 65 to 85 with acute or convalescent COVID-19. This chain joins TRBV10-3 and TRBJ2-2; TRBD2 matches at 8 bases. The sequenced sample consisted of peripheral blood. The CDR3 coding sequence is TGTGCCATCAGTGTCACTAGCGGAAACACCGGGGAGCTGTTTTTT. Translated: CAISVTSGNTGELFF.